A single sample is the source of the 7 T cell receptor beta chains below, sequenced in a study of blood T cell repertoires in COVID-19. The protocol was immunoSEQ multiplex PCR, while the TCRdb copy is restricted to in-frame clones and leaves out a portion. The table lists about 61,000 clones, about 78% of them singletons, with less than 25% in the top ten. The specimen sequenced was peripheral blood. The receptors here all came from a man older than 75 with active or convalescent COVID-19.

This clone was picked up one time. The CDR3 here is CASSLAGLPDSPLHF. DNA of the CDR3: TGCGCCAGCAGCTTGGCCGGACTGCCCGATTCACCCCTCCACTTT. The J gene is TRBJ1-6, the V gene TRBV5-1; D not resolved. This CDR3 region has 15 residues. V lost 0 bases and J 8 bases, leaving 12 bases between the germline ends. Germline CDR1 reads SGHRS; CDR2 reads YFSETQ.

The chain recombines TRBV21-1 with TRBJ2-5; the table's TRBD2 call for D was not verified on the DNA. TRBV21-1 is shown as a pseudogene. The CDR3 runs to 16 residues. The CDR3 DNA follows: TGTGCCAGCAGCAAAGGGCTAGCGGGAGAGAGGGAGACCCAGTACTTC. Its translation is CASSKGLAGERETQYF.

This rearrangement joins TRBV3-1 (or the pseudogene TRBV3-2) to TRBJ1-3; no definite D call. Trimming removed 5 bases from V and 2 bases from J, with 13 bases in between. CDR3 size: 15 residues. The germline CDR1 and CDR2 sequences are LGHDT and YNNKEL (reference sequence). The CDR3 DNA reads as TGTGCCAGCAGCGGAGTGGTCGGGGCTGGAAACACCATATATTTT. Residues: CASSGVVGAGNTIYF.

The chain carries TRBV9 and TRBJ1-2; 7 bases line up with TRBD1. J gave up 2 bases and V 2 bases, and 0 bases lay outside the gene matches. The CDR3 has 13 residues. The V gene's germline CDR1 is SGDLS and CDR2 YYNGEE. This CDR3 reads CASSVTGNYGYTF. CDR3 coding DNA: TGTGCCAGCAGCGTGACAGGGAACTATGGCTACACCTTC.

The chain uses TRBV5-1 and TRBJ2-1, with D tentatively TRBD2 (6 bases). CDR3 length: 14 residues. V lost 4 bases and J lost 6, with 14 bases in between. CDR1 SGHRS and CDR2 YFSETQ come from the germline V gene. The CDR3 DNA is TGCGCCAGCAGCCACGGGACTGGGACCAATGAGCAGTTCTTC. Translation: CASSHGTGTNEQFF.

The CDR3 DNA reads TGTGCCAGCAGCCCCCAGGGGACAGAGAATGAAAAACTGTTTTTT. It encodes CASSPQGTENEKLFF. The chain uses TRBV7-9 and TRBJ1-4; 7 bases agree with TRBD1. This CDR3 has 15 residues. J lost 5 bases, V lost 5 bases, and 8 bases had no gene match. CDR1 and CDR2 from the germline V gene are SEHNR and FQNEAQ (reference sequence).

V usage is TRBV11-2 and J usage is TRBJ1-2; D perhaps matches TRBD1 (5 bases). Germline V gene sequence: CDR1 SGHAT, CDR2 FQNNGV. Trimming cost V 5 bases and J 4 bases, with 11 bases left between them. This CDR3 spans 13 amino acids. CDR3 residues: CASSTAGGYGYTF. The CDR3, as DNA: TGTGCCAGCAGCACCGCGGGGGGCTATGGCTACACCTTC. The complete variable domain, with remaining parts taken from reference TRBV11-2 and TRBJ1-2, reads EAGVAQSPRYKIIEKRQSVAFWCNPISGHATLYWYQQILGQGPKLLIQFQNNGVVDDSQLPKDRFSAERLKGVDSTLKIQPAKLEDSAVYLCASSTAGGYGYTFGSGTRLTVV.